Below, one T cell receptor beta chain is given with its context. These data are taken from a study of blood T cell repertoires in COVID-19. Study as a whole: T cells, B-cell-depleted T cells, or PBMCs supplied cDNA or gDNA.

Original analysis: Amplification from reference gene primers served as the basis for estimated nucleated cell counts. Generated by immunoSEQ multiplex PCR, the TCRdb table keeps only in-frame clones and is missing some. V and J calls and clone size come straight from that table; D and trimming were deduced from the DNA. The sample holds about 250,000 clones, nearly 95% seen once. CDR3 length equals 12 residues. Trimming stripped 1 base from V and 4 bases from J, with 2 bases between. From germline, CDR1 is LNHDA and CDR2 SQIVND (reference sequence). The TCR originated in a man in his thirties or forties with COVID-19, enrolled during active disease. This chain connects TRBV19 to TRBJ1-5; D uncertain. Input material: peripheral blood. The CDR3 region is CASSIANQPQHF. CDR3 bases: TGTGCCAGTAGTATAGCTAATCAGCCCCAGCATTTT.